These 29 T cell receptor beta chains were sequenced from one sample in a study of CD8+CD57+ T cells in acquired aplastic anemia. Patients picked for sequencing had shown CD8+CD57+ cell expansion detected by flow cytometry. The study profiled TCR beta VDJ and CDR3 using genomic DNA as template. TCRdb reprocessed the reads via MiXCR and lists one record per CDR3 protein. The repertoire holds 150,000 to 200,000 distinct CDR3 sequences, with 70% to 75% as singletons. Sequenced sample: sorted CD4+, CD8+, or CD8+CD57+ T cells (not recorded which) from PBMCs. Every receptor here comes from a human donor with aplastic anemia.

This clonotype occurred a few times. The chain links TRBV5-6 to TRBJ2-7; TRBD1 matches 8 bases. J lost 4 bases, V lost 4 bases, and 7 bases had no gene match. Germline CDR1 and CDR2: SGHDT and YYEEEE. The CDR3 covers 14 residues. The CDR3 nucleotides are TGTGCCAGCAGCACCTGGACAGGGTATTACGAGCAGTACTTC. Translation gives CASSTWTGYYEQYF.

V and J are TRBV15 and TRBJ1-2, with D perhaps matching TRBD1 (5 bases). Germline V gene data show CDR1 as LNHNV and CDR2 as YYDKDF (reference sequence). Trimming shortened V by 0 bases and J by 2 bases, and 7 bases separated the two germline ends. The CDR3 consists of 14 residues. The CDR3 DNA is TGTGCCACCAGCAGAGAACGGGGGAACTATGGCTACACCTTC. Translating it yields CATSRERGNYGYTF. The full variable domain, in which reference TRBV15 and TRBJ1-2 provide the parts outside the CDR3, is DAMVIQNPRYQVTQFGKPVTLSCSQTLNHNVMYWYQQKSSQAPKLLFHYYDKDFNNEADTPDNFQSRRPNTSFCFLDIRSPGLGDTAMYLCATSRERGNYGYTFGSGTRLTVV.

V gene TRBV15 combines with J gene TRBJ2-2, with unresolved D. In germline, CDR1 is LNHNV, CDR2 YYDKDF (reference sequence). Trimming left V 0 bases short and J 7 bases short, with 9 bases between. The CDR3 is 14 amino acids. The CDR3 bases are TGTGCCACCAGCAGAGATCGCGTTGGCGGGGAGCTGTTTTTT. This codes for CATSRDRVGGELFF. The variable domain in full, completed from reference TRBV15 and TRBJ2-2, reads DAMVIQNPRYQVTQFGKPVTLSCSQTLNHNVMYWYQQKSSQAPKLLFHYYDKDFNNEADTPDNFQSRRPNTSFCFLDIRSPGLGDTAMYLCATSRDRVGGELFFGEGSRLTVL.

This clonotype was counted between two and nine times. V is TRBV20-1 and J is TRBJ1-1; the D gene is possibly TRBD1 (5 bases). Trimming pared 4 bases from V and 3 bases from J, leaving 6 bases between. This CDR3 region has 11 residues. Germline CDR1 DFQATT, CDR2 SNEGSKA (reference sequence). CDR3 residues: CSAKGHTEAFF. The CDR3, as DNA: TGCAGTGCTAAGGGGCACACTGAAGCTTTCTTT.

The chain recombines TRBV7-9 with TRBJ2-5; 14 bases map to TRBD2. The ends lost 5 bases at V and 5 bases at J; junction bases unmatched: 7. CDR1 and CDR2 (germline): SEHNR, FQNEAQ (reference sequence). CDR3 length: 16 amino acids. The DNA for the CDR3 is TGTGCCAGCAGCGAGGCGACTAGCGGGAGGGGGGAGACCCAGTACTTC. This translates into CASSEATSGRGETQYF.

This chain connects TRBV7-8 to TRBJ1-6; the D gene is possibly TRBD1 (5 bases). Trimming cost V 5 bases and J 7 bases, with 18 bases left between them. Germline CDR1 and CDR2: SGHVS and FQNEAQ. CDR3 size: 16 residues. The CDR3 protein is CASSAEGRGRNSPLHF. The CDR3, as DNA: TGTGCCAGCAGCGCCGAAGGAAGGGGTCGGAATTCACCCCTCCACTTT.

The V call is TRBV2, the J call TRBJ1-5; D gene ambiguous. The CDR3 is made up of 14 amino acids. V dropped 4 bases and J dropped 4 bases, with 11 bases sitting between them. CDR1 is SNHLY, CDR2 FYNNEI, per germline. CDR3 bases: TGTGCCAGCAGTGGGTCATTAGCTAATCAGCCCCAGCATTTT. Protein: CASSGSLANQPQHF.

The chain is built from TRBV7-6 and TRBJ2-2; tentative D call: TRBD1 (5 bases). Trimming removed 4 bases from V and 4 bases from J, with 13 bases in between. This CDR3 region has 15 residues. The germline gives CDR1 SGHVS, CDR2 FNYEAQ. The CDR3 sequence: CASSSGSSATGELFF. In nucleotides, the CDR3 is TGTGCCAGCAGCTCAGGGTCTTCCGCCACCGGGGAGCTGTTTTTT.

The genes are TRBV20-1 and TRBJ2-1; D remains ambiguous. Germline-derived CDR1 and CDR2 are DFQATT and SNEGSKA (reference sequence). The CDR3 covers 11 residues. V was clipped by 3 bases and J by 8 bases, with 8 bases between them. CDR3 nucleotides: TGCAGTGCTAGTTTTCGGGATGAGCAGTTCTTC. As protein: CSASFRDEQFF.

This clonotype is a singleton in its sample. The chain is built from TRBV2 and TRBJ1-2, with D unclear. Germline-derived CDR1 and CDR2 are SNHLY and FYNNEI. The CDR3 consists of 12 residues. Trimming cost V 2 bases and J 4 bases, with 5 bases left between them. In DNA form, the CDR3 reads TGTGCCAGCAGTGAACTATCCTATGGCTACACCTTC. Amino acids: CASSELSYGYTF.

The CDR3 coding sequence is TGTGCCAGCAGCCTACAAGTAGGGGAGGGGACCCAGTACTTC. Translation: CASSLQVGEGTQYF. The rearrangement uses TRBV14 and TRBJ2-5; 7 bases agree with TRBD2. CDR1 is SGHDN and CDR2 is FVKESK in the germline V gene. The CDR3 totals 14 residues. V dropped 4 bases and J dropped 7; count of bases not matched to a gene: 9.

The rearrangement uses TRBV10-3 and TRBJ2-1; 8 bases align to TRBD2. The V gene's germline CDR1 is ENHRY and CDR2 SYGVKD. The CDR3 totals 17 residues. J was trimmed by 1 base and V by 2 bases; bases with no gene match: 7. The CDR3 coding sequence is TGTGCCATCAGTGAGGGGATAGCGGGAAGGTCCTACAATGAGCAGTTCTTC. It yields the protein CAISEGIAGRSYNEQFF.

This chain connects TRBV7-3 to TRBJ1-1; TRBD1 is a possible D gene (6 bases). Germline V gives CDR1 SGHTA, CDR2 FQGTGA. V lost 6 bases, J lost 2 bases, and 19 bases lay in between. CDR3 length equals 16 residues. The DNA for the CDR3 is TGTGCCAGCAGTGTAAGAAGGCAGGGACAAAACACTGAAGCTTTCTTT. This encodes CASSVRRQGQNTEAFF.

V usage is TRBV7-9 and J usage is TRBJ1-6; 9 positions agree with TRBD1. CDR1 is SEHNR, CDR2 FQNEAQ, per germline (reference sequence). This CDR3 is 15 amino acids long. The ends lost 5 bases at V and 10 bases at J; junction bases unmatched: 9. The CDR3 DNA sequence: TGTGCCAGCAGCCCACTCCGGGACAGGGAATCACCCCTCCACTTT. It translates to CASSPLRDRESPLHF.

The J gene is TRBJ1-1, the V gene TRBV20-1; 8 bases line up with TRBD1. Germline V gene sequence: CDR1 DFQATT, CDR2 SNEGSKA (reference sequence). The V and J ends lost 2 bases and 6 bases, in that order; junction bases with no gene match: 8. The CDR3 sequence is 14 residues long. The CDR3 DNA sequence: TGCAGTGCTAGAAGGAGTCAGGGGGCCTCTGAAGCTTTCTTT. This codes for CSARRSQGASEAFF.

The chain employs TRBV4-1 and TRBJ2-5; possibly TRBD2 for D (7 bases). This CDR3 has 16 amino acids. In germline, CDR1 is MGHRA, CDR2 YSYEKL. The ends were cut back, 0 bases at V and 5 bases at J, with 16 bases in the middle. The CDR3 reads CASSQEFAGAGETQYF. The CDR3 bases are TGCGCCAGCAGCCAAGAATTTGCGGGGGCCGGGGAGACCCAGTACTTC.

This clonotype was counted many times. The genes are TRBV19 and TRBJ2-5; TRBD1 agrees at 8 bases. The germline CDR1 and CDR2 sequences are LNHDA and SQIVND (reference sequence). V lost 1 base, J lost 9 bases, and 7 bases stayed unmatched. The CDR3 length is 14 residues. CDR3 in amino acids: CASSIVPMTGAQYF. CDR3 bases: TGTGCCAGTAGTATAGTCCCCATGACAGGGGCCCAGTACTTC. Using reference TRBV19 and TRBJ2-5 for the parts outside the CDR3, the full variable domain is DGGITQSPKYLFRKEGQNVTLSCEQNLNHDAMYWYRQDPGQGLRLIYYSQIVNDFQKGDIAEGYSVSREKKESFPLTVTSAQKNPTAFYLCASSIVPMTGAQYFGPGTRLLVL.

The V call is TRBV7-9, the J call TRBJ1-2, with no clear D. Germline-derived CDR1 and CDR2 are SEHNR and FQNEAQ (reference sequence). V was clipped by 1 base and J by 2 bases, with 8 bases between them. The CDR3 runs to 14 residues. For the CDR3, the DNA is TGTGCCAGCAGCTTAGACGGGGTGAACTATGGCTACACCTTC. Its protein product is CASSLDGVNYGYTF. The full variable domain, in which reference TRBV7-9 and TRBJ1-2 provide the parts outside the CDR3, is DTGVSQNPRHKITKRGQNVTFRCDPISEHNRLYWYRQTLGQGPEFLTYFQNEAQLEKSRLLSDRFSAERPKGSFSTLEIQRTEQGDSAMYLCASSLDGVNYGYTFGSGTRLTVV.

The chain employs TRBV12-3 or TRBV12-4 and TRBJ1-3; D perhaps matches TRBD1 (5 bases). Trimming took off 7 bases at V and 0 bases at J, with 16 bases between the two ends. The CDR3 contains 16 residues. CDR3 nucleotide sequence: TGTGCCAGCACCCAATATTCGGGGACCTCTGGAAACACCATATATTTT. Residues: CASTQYSGTSGNTIYF.

In its sample, this clonotype was seen a few times. The V call is TRBV6-4, the J call TRBJ2-3; TRBD2 agrees at 13 bases. Germline CDR1 and CDR2: MRHNA and SNTAGT. Germline trimming cut 2 bases from V and 6 bases from J; bases unmatched to any gene: 5. The CDR3 runs 16 residues. In nucleotides, the CDR3 is TGTGCCAGCAGTGACGGACTAGCGGGGGAGGAGGATACGCAGTATTTT. Its protein is CASSDGLAGEEDTQYF.

Comment on this clonotype: Sequence at one end of the junction differs from germline and may be a read error. The chain is built from TRBV7-3 and TRBJ2-7; D gene ambiguous. The CDR3 spans 14 residues. The germline CDR1 and CDR2 sequences are SGHTA and FQGTGA. CDR3 sequence reads: CASSLAISSHEQYF. The CDR3 nucleotides are TGTGCCAGCAGCTTAGCTATTAGCTCCCACGAGCAGTACTTC.

The gene calls are TRBV19 and TRBJ2-3; the match to TRBD2 covers 8 bases. Germline V gene lookup returns CDR1 LNHDA and CDR2 SQIVND (reference sequence). V gave up 7 bases and J gave up 1 base; unmatched junction bases: 4. This CDR3 region has 14 residues. The DNA of the CDR3 is TGTGCCAGTAAGGAGACTAGCGGCACAGATACGCAGTATTTT. Amino acid sequence: CASKETSGTDTQYF.

V and J are TRBV11-2 and TRBJ1-6; D remains ambiguous. CDR1 SGHAT and CDR2 FQNNGV come from the germline V gene. The germline V and J ends were trimmed by 1 base and 11 bases, with 12 bases remaining between them. This CDR3 contains 14 residues. CDR3 nucleotides: TGTGCCAGCAGCTTAGGGGAGGGAAGGGCACCCCTCCACTTT. It encodes CASSLGEGRAPLHF.

This clonotype was picked up one time. The chain uses TRBV19 and TRBJ2-7; D is ambiguous. This CDR3 is 13 amino acids long. Germline CDR1 is LNHDA and CDR2 is SQIVND (reference sequence). V was cut by 5 bases and J by 0 bases, with 8 bases left in between. The CDR3 loop is CASSRQNSYEQYF. For the CDR3, the DNA is TGTGCCAGTAGTCGGCAAAACTCCTACGAGCAGTACTTC.

The genes are TRBV5-5 and TRBJ2-7; D is ambiguous. Per germline, CDR1 SGHKS and CDR2 YYEKEE (reference sequence). With 4 bases removed from V and 6 bases from J, the gap between germline ends came to 14 bases. The CDR3 covers 13 residues. The CDR3 reads CASSMTTRVEQYF. CDR3 nucleotides: TGTGCCAGCAGCATGACGACACGTGTCGAGCAGTACTTC.

J is TRBJ1-1 and V is TRBV5-4; 9 bases line up with TRBD1. CDR3 length: 14 residues. With V trimmed by 2 bases and J by 5 bases, 4 bases remained unmatched. Germline lookup yields CDR1 SGHNT and CDR2 YYREEE (reference sequence). CDR3 sequence reads: CASSLPTGGTEAFF. CDR3 DNA: TGTGCCAGCAGCTTACCGACAGGGGGGACTGAAGCTTTCTTT. Looking up the rest from reference TRBV5-4 and TRBJ1-1 gives the full variable domain: ETGVTQSPTHLIKTRGQQVTLRCSSQSGHNTVSWYQQALGQGPQFIFQYYREEENGRGNFPPRFSGLQFPNYSSELNVNALELDDSALYLCASSLPTGGTEAFFGQGTRLTVV.

The rearrangement links TRBV7-9 to TRBJ2-7; TRBD2 is a possible D gene (6 bases). The CDR3 is 13 amino acids. Trimming pared 7 bases from V and 3 bases from J, leaving 13 bases between. In germline, CDR1 is SEHNR, CDR2 FQNEAQ (reference sequence). Here the CDR3 reads CASKGSGYYEQYF. Here the CDR3 DNA reads TGTGCCAGCAAAGGTAGCGGTTACTACGAGCAGTACTTC.

Comments on this clonotype: The junction departs from the called germline gene at one end, perhaps through a read error. The V gene is TRBV15, the J gene TRBJ1-6, with D possibly TRBD1 on 5 matching bases. Germline-derived CDR1 and CDR2 are LNHNV and YYDKDF (reference sequence). The CDR3 has 15 residues. DNA for the CDR3: TGTGCCACCAGCAGCTCTCGAGGGGATTACTCACCCCCCCACTTT. The encoded protein is CATSSSRGDYSPPHF.

This chain joins TRBV12-3 or TRBV12-4 and TRBJ1-1, with D uncertain. With 7 bases removed from V and 1 base from J, the gap between germline ends came to 7 bases. This CDR3 is built from 12 residues. The CDR3 DNA reads TGTGCCAGCATGGACGGGAACACTGAAGCTTTCTTT. It specifies CASMDGNTEAFF.